The rows below give T cell receptor beta chains drawn from one sample of a study of cytomegalovirus exposure and HLA in healthy donors. Libraries were prepared by immunoSEQ multiplex PCR; TCRdb keeps only in-frame clonotypes and omits some of them. The sample contains approximately 150,000 clones, just under 80% of which appear only once. The sample consisted of PBMCs. These receptors came from a man aged 25-45 years in good health and CMV-seronegative. Both conserved end residues are part of each CDR3. A D gene is named only where the DNA matches it firmly. Clone size is shown for a subset of rows, as once, few, many or a class of expanded clone.

15	NA	TRBV6-4	NA	TRBJ2-1	CASSHSRGPPYEQFF	TGTGCCAGCAGCCACTCTCGTGGTCCTCCGTATGAGCAGTTCTTC
14	once	TRBV27	NA	TRBJ2-2	CASTPTVYTGELFF	TGTGCCAGCACACCCACGGTATACACCGGGGAGCTGTTTTTT
17	NA	TRBV25-1	NA	TRBJ2-3	CASSAWRESGRTDTQYF	TGTGCCAGCAGTGCTTGGAGAGAGAGCGGACGCACAGATACGCAGTATTTT
18	NA	TRBV9	TRBD1	TRBJ1-2	CASSARLGGGAQVAGYTF	TGTGCCAGCAGCGCACGCCTCGGAGGGGGCGCCCAAGTAGCTGGCTACACCTTC
14	NA	TRBV6-1	TRBD2	TRBJ2-7	CASSETSGRYEQYF	TGTGCCAGCAGTGAGACTAGCGGGAGGTATGAGCAGTACTTC
13	NA	TRBV30	NA	TRBJ1-2	CAWGQSLDYGYTF	TGTGCCTGGGGACAGTCCCTAGACTATGGCTACACCTTC
16	few	TRBV10-2	NA	TRBJ2-6	CASSPPGGTGANVLTF	TGCGCCAGCAGCCCTCCCGGCGGGACTGGGGCCAACGTCCTGACTTTC
14	NA	TRBV2	TRBD2	TRBJ2-2	CASIQRGGTGELFF	TGTGCCAGCATCCAGCGGGGAGGCACCGGGGAGCTGTTTTTT
12	NA	TRBV6-6	NA	TRBJ2-2	CASSYAEGELFF	TGTGCCAGCAGTTACGCGGAGGGGGAGCTGTTTTTT
15	NA	TRBV7-9	NA	TRBJ2-2	CASSPGVGNTGELFF	TGTGCCAGCAGCCCAGGTGTGGGGAACACCGGGGAGCTGTTTTTT
15	NA	TRBV5-6	TRBD2	TRBJ2-3	CASSYASGVTDTQYF	TGTGCCAGCAGCTACGCTAGCGGGGTCACAGATACGCAGTATTTT
13	NA	TRBV19	TRBD1	TRBJ2-3	CASHRGLGDTQYF	TGTGCCAGTCACAGGGGGCTGGGGGATACGCAGTATTTT
15	NA	TRBV27	NA	TRBJ2-2	CASSFRGIPPGELFF	TGTGCCAGCAGTTTTCGGGGAATCCCCCCCGGGGAGCTGTTTTTT
16	NA	TRBV11-2	TRBD1	TRBJ1-5	CASSQTGQGYNQPQHF	TGTGCCAGCAGCCAGACCGGACAGGGATACAATCAGCCCCAGCATTTT
15	NA	TRBV4-3	TRBD1	TRBJ2-1	CASSRTGTGSNEQFF	TGCGCCAGCAGCCGGACCGGGACAGGGTCAAATGAGCAGTTCTTC
16	NA	TRBV7-9	NA	TRBJ2-3	CSSSITATVNTDTQYF	TGTTCCAGCAGCATTACAGCGACAGTAAACACAGATACGCAGTATTTT
16	NA	TRBV6-6	TRBD1	TRBJ2-7	CASSPGTGRSSYEQYF	TGTGCCAGCAGTCCCGGGACAGGCCGATCTTCCTACGAGCAGTACTTC
12	NA	TRBV19	NA	TRBJ2-5	CASRGGAGTQYF	TGTGCCAGTAGGGGGGGGGCGGGGACCCAGTACTTC
17	NA	TRBV15	TRBD2	TRBJ2-3	CATSGETLAGEGDTQYF	TGTGCCACCAGCGGAGAAACACTAGCGGGGGAGGGGGATACGCAGTATTTT
13	few	TRBV6-5	TRBD2	TRBJ2-2	CASAGGVVGELFF	TGTGCCAGCGCGGGAGGGGTGGTCGGGGAGCTGTTTTTT
11	NA	TRBV2	NA	TRBJ1-3	CASSERSTIYF	TGTGCCAGCAGTGAGAGAAGCACCATATATTTT
15	NA	TRBV5-1	NA	TRBJ2-4	CASSFQGTPKNIQYF	TGCGCCAGCAGCTTCCAGGGTACGCCCAAAAACATTCAGTACTTC
14	few	TRBV2	NA	TRBJ1-3	CASSAWSAGNTIYF	TGTGCCAGCAGTGCGTGGTCAGCTGGAAACACCATATATTTT
15	NA	TRBV9	NA	TRBJ2-5	CASSVSARGLRTQYF	TGTGCCAGCAGCGTATCGGCTAGAGGACTTCGGACCCAGTACTTC
16	NA	TRBV7-9	NA	TRBJ1-2	CASSHNLDIASYGYTF	TGTGCCAGCAGCCATAACCTAGACATAGCGAGCTATGGCTACACCTTC
12	NA	TRBV29-1	NA	TRBJ2-3	CSVERGTDTQYF	TGCAGCGTTGAACGGGGCACAGATACGCAGTATTTT
12	NA	TRBV19	NA	TRBJ2-7	CASSGDSYEQYF	TGTGCCAGTAGCGGCGACAGCTACGAGCAGTACTTC
14	NA	TRBV18	NA	TRBJ2-7	CASSPPSSGYEQYF	TGTGCCAGCTCACCACCCTCCAGCGGTTACGAGCAGTACTTC
15	NA	TRBV4-2	NA	TRBJ1-2	CASSQDSVTSWGYTF	TGTGCCAGCAGCCAAGATTCGGTAACGTCGTGGGGCTACACCTTC
17	few	TRBV11-2	TRBD1	TRBJ2-3	CASSLIGGGQSTDTQYF	TGTGCCAGCAGCTTAATTGGTGGGGGACAGAGCACAGATACGCAGTATTTT
16	NA	TRBV5-1	NA	TRBJ1-3	CASSTQTGVSGNTIYF	TGCGCCAGCAGCACCCAGACAGGCGTCTCTGGAAACACCATATATTTT
13	NA	TRBV15	NA	TRBJ2-6	CAAGSSGANVLTF	TGTGCCGCGGGGAGCTCTGGGGCCAACGTCCTGACTTTC
13	NA	TRBV10-1	TRBD1	TRBJ2-7	CASSEIQGFEQYF	TGCGCCAGCAGTGAGATACAGGGGTTCGAGCAGTACTTC
13	once	TRBV18	NA	TRBJ2-1	CASSPAMENEQFF	TGTGCCAGCTCACCAGCCATGGAGAATGAGCAGTTCTTC
14	once	TRBV5-1	TRBD1	TRBJ1-4	CASSAGQGREKLFF	TGCGCCAGCAGCGCGGGACAGGGTCGTGAAAAACTGTTTTTT
16	NA	TRBV7-9	NA	TRBJ2-3	CASSLVAGSGTDTQYF	TGTGCCAGCAGCTTAGTTGCGGGATCGGGCACAGATACGCAGTATTTT
13	NA	TRBV2	NA	TRBJ1-4	CASTARVDEKLFF	TGTGCCAGCACTGCCAGGGTGGATGAAAAACTGTTTTTT
12	few	TRBV2	NA	TRBJ2-7	CAITGSAYEQYF	TGTGCCATTACAGGGTCGGCCTACGAGCAGTACTTC
13	once	TRBV10-3	NA	TRBJ1-2	CAISESTAPGYTF	TGTGCCATCAGTGAGTCTACAGCTCCCGGCTACACCTTC
14	NA	TRBV27	NA	TRBJ1-2	CASSLGPENYGYTF	TGTGCCAGCAGTTTGGGGCCAGAGAACTATGGCTACACCTTC
12	NA	TRBV7-3	NA	TRBJ2-3	CASSLYTDTQYF	TGTGCCAGCAGCTTGTACACAGATACGCAGTATTTT
13	once	TRBV2	TRBD1	TRBJ1-1	CASRGQVNTEAFF	TGTGCCAGCAGGGGACAGGTGAACACTGAAGCTTTCTTT
13	once	TRBV7-2	NA	TRBJ2-7	CASSLDPSYEQYF	TGTGCCAGCAGCTTAGATCCCAGCTACGAGCAGTACTTC
14	few	TRBV7-6	NA	TRBJ2-2	CASTKGRVGGELFF	TGTGCCAGCACCAAAGGCAGGGTAGGCGGGGAGCTGTTTTTT
15	NA	TRBV18	NA	TRBJ1-1	CASSPSATVNTEAFF	TGTGCCAGCTCACCATCGGCGACAGTGAACACTGAGGCTTTCTTT
14	NA	TRBV7-2	TRBD2	TRBJ2-3	CASSFSGGGDTQYF	TGTGCCAGCAGCTTTAGCGGGGGGGGAGATACGCAGTATTTT
11	NA	TRBV6-5	TRBD1	TRBJ1-1	CASTDRAEAFF	TGTGCCAGCACCGACAGGGCTGAAGCTTTCTTT
19	NA	TRBV14	TRBD1	TRBJ2-7	CASSTRQGSVRALSYEQYF	TGTGCCAGCAGCACCCGACAGGGGTCGGTCCGGGCCTTGAGCTACGAGCAGTACTTC
12	NA	TRBV2	NA	TRBJ1-1	CASKLYNTEAFF	TGTGCCAGCAAACTCTACAACACTGAAGCTTTCTTT
14	NA	TRBV6-1	TRBD1	TRBJ1-5	CASRGQGFNQPQHF	TGTGCCAGCAGGGGACAGGGCTTCAATCAGCCCCAGCATTTT
14	once	TRBV27	NA	TRBJ2-5	CAGSPRLAQETQYF	TGTGCCGGCAGTCCCCGTCTAGCCCAAGAGACCCAGTACTTC
15	NA	TRBV7-9	TRBD1	TRBJ1-5	CASSPGQQFNQPQHF	TGTGCCAGCAGCCCGGGACAGCAATTCAATCAGCCCCAGCATTTT
14	NA	TRBV30	NA	TRBJ1-6	CAWRRGHMNSPLHF	TGTGCCTGGAGGAGGGGACACATGAATTCACCCCTCCACTTT
15	NA	TRBV4-1	NA	TRBJ1-2	CASSQEPTVGYGYTF	TGCGCCAGCAGCCAAGAACCCACAGTGGGTTATGGCTACACCTTC